This TCR beta chain stems from a study of vaccination effects on CD4 cells after COVID-19. A single count supports this clone. Antigen unknown. Profiled with immunoSEQ multiplex PCR; TCRdb holds only in-frame clones, not every one. This table holds about 72,000 clones, 81% found once. Study-level results: The study dataset contains few convalescent patients and includes no early post-infection timepoints. Vaccine-induced clones in healthy vaccinees cross-reacted with common cold coronaviruses in only 1 of 255 cases. Clones of infection and vaccine origin contracted markedly late after vaccination.

Sequencing was preceded by expansion of antigen-specific CD4+ T cells with viral peptide pools in the ViraFEST assay. Once cultured for approximately eleven days, the cells underwent separation to obtain CD4+ T cells. Each person got two doses of an mRNA SARS-CoV-2 vaccine, BNT162b2 or mRNA-1273. The researchers cultured around 2 million PBMC per well with 8 to 10 IU/ml IL-2 and approximately 9.9 ug/ml peptides. This CDR3 comprises 13 residues. The V gene's germline CDR1 is MDHEN and CDR2 SYDVKM. Trimming at V came to 7 bases and at J to 7 bases, leaving 9 bases not matched to a gene. This rearrangement joins TRBV28 to TRBJ2-7; 8 nucleotides match TRBD1. This clonotype was obtained from a human donor who received a COVID-19 vaccine. Sequencing used CD4+ T cells from PBMCs cultured with HCoV-229E spike peptides, obtained after COVID-19 vaccination. The CDR3: CASKAGGSGEQYV. CDR3 nucleotide sequence: TGTGCCAGCAAGGCAGGGGGCTCCGGGGAGCAGTACGTC.